Reported below is one T cell receptor (beta chain). Antigen unknown. The V and J ends lost 1 base and 4 bases respectively, with 13 bases between them. The CDR3 loop spans 15 amino acids. The V gene's germline CDR1 is LGHNA and CDR2 YNFKEQ. Libraries were prepared by immunoSEQ multiplex PCR; TCRdb keeps only in-frame clonotypes and omits some of them. The data hold 2,100,000 or so clones, with more than 90% observed a single time. This sample is drawn from a study of shared clonotypes between healthy human individuals. Study at large: CD8 memory received one plate per donor, CD8 naive two, CD4 memory three and CD4 naive three. Whole-study findings and limits: Between four donors, naive CD4 clonotypes were shared at a level of approximately 5%.

Healthy adults negative for HIV, lacking recent acute infections or vaccinations, served as donors. Source material: naive CD4+ T cells sorted from blood. Subset reported: CD45RA+ positively selected. The TCR originated in a man between 18 and 35 years old in good health. The J gene is TRBJ1-2, the V gene TRBV4-2; possibly TRBD1 for D (6 bases). CDR3 in amino acids: CASSQASGGGYGYTF. In DNA, the CDR3 is TGTGCCAGCAGCCAAGCAAGCGGGGGCGGCTATGGCTACACCTTC.